A selection of T cell receptor beta chains follows, all from one sample in a study of T cells after yellow fever vaccination. TCRdb independently ran MiXCR on the 5' RACE reads; one entry per CDR3 protein. The data show roughly 310,000 distinct CDR3 sequences, with 7.5% to 9% seen just once and 15% to 20% held by the top ten. Here the sequenced sample was PBMCs, taken on the day of the first yellow fever vaccination. All receptors derive from a man between 18 and 35 years old who received the YFV17D yellow fever vaccine. Both conserved end residues are part of each CDR3. The D gene is left open where the match is weak. The size field is filled for only some rows; it gives once, few, many or a size class.

cdr3_nt: TGCAGCGTTGAAGCGGGGACTGGAAACACCATATATTTT; cdr3_aa: CSVEAGTGNTIYF; j_call: TRBJ1-3; d_call: NA; clone_size: few; v_call: TRBV29-1
cdr3_nt: TGTGCCACCAGTGTCCACAGGGGGCGAAGCTTCTATGGCTACACCTTC; cdr3_aa: CATSVHRGRSFYGYTF; j_call: TRBJ1-2; d_call: TRBD1; clone_size: many; v_call: TRBV24-1
cdr3_nt: TGTGCCACCAGCATAGGGGATACCGGGGAGCTGTTTTTT; cdr3_aa: CATSIGDTGELFF; j_call: TRBJ2-2; d_call: NA; clone_size: many; v_call: TRBV15
cdr3_nt: TGTGCCAGCGGGGGACAGGGGAGCATGAACACTGAAGCTTTCTTT; cdr3_aa: CASGGQGSMNTEAFF; j_call: TRBJ1-1; d_call: TRBD1; clone_size: NA; v_call: TRBV6-1
cdr3_nt: TGTGCCAGCAGCTATGGGGCAGCTCTTGAAGCTTTCTTT; cdr3_aa: CASSYGAALEAFF; j_call: TRBJ1-1; d_call: NA; clone_size: few; v_call: TRBV5-6
cdr3_nt: TGCAGTGCTCAATCCGGGAGGTATAATTCACCCCTCCACTTT; cdr3_aa: CSAQSGRYNSPLHF; j_call: TRBJ1-6; d_call: NA; clone_size: NA; v_call: TRBV20-1
cdr3_nt: TGCGCCAGCAGCCACCGATCGATGGACAGGTTCGCCTCCTATGGCTACACCTTC; cdr3_aa: CASSHRSMDRFASYGYTF; j_call: TRBJ1-2; d_call: TRBD1; clone_size: few; v_call: TRBV4-3
cdr3_nt: TGCAGCGTTGCGGACAGGGTCTACGAGCAGTACTTC; cdr3_aa: CSVADRVYEQYF; j_call: TRBJ2-7; d_call: TRBD1; clone_size: many; v_call: TRBV29-1
cdr3_nt: TGTGCCAGCAGCTGGGACAGGGGGTCTGGCGGGGAGCTGTTTTTT; cdr3_aa: CASSWDRGSGGELFF; j_call: TRBJ2-2; d_call: TRBD1; clone_size: few; v_call: TRBV11-2
cdr3_nt: TGTGCCAGCGACGGCGCACGGCAGTTCTTC; cdr3_aa: CASDGARQFF; j_call: TRBJ2-1; d_call: NA; clone_size: few; v_call: TRBV7-9
cdr3_nt: TGTGCCAGCACCACTTGGGGACAGGGACCACCCCTCCACTTT; cdr3_aa: CASTTWGQGPPLHF; j_call: TRBJ1-6; d_call: TRBD1; clone_size: NA; v_call: TRBV5-4
cdr3_nt: TGTGCCAGCAGCTTCTTTACTAGCGGAAACAATGAGCAGTTCTTC; cdr3_aa: CASSFFTSGNNEQFF; j_call: TRBJ2-1; d_call: TRBD2; clone_size: NA; v_call: TRBV5-6
cdr3_nt: TGTGCCAGCAGCCCGCCGGCATCCAGAGAGACCCAGTACTTC; cdr3_aa: CASSPPASRETQYF; j_call: TRBJ2-5; d_call: NA; clone_size: few; v_call: TRBV11-2
cdr3_nt: TGTGCCAGCACCAGGGGTTCACCCCTCCACTTT; cdr3_aa: CASTRGSPLHF; j_call: TRBJ1-6; d_call: NA; clone_size: NA; v_call: TRBV6-6
cdr3_nt: TGTGCCAGCAGTTCCGGGACAGGGAATTCACCCCTCCACTTT; cdr3_aa: CASSSGTGNSPLHF; j_call: TRBJ1-6; d_call: TRBD1; clone_size: few; v_call: TRBV28
cdr3_nt: TGTGCCGGGGGGGTACGGGGCTACACCTTC; cdr3_aa: CAGGVRGYTF; j_call: TRBJ1-2; d_call: NA; clone_size: NA; v_call: TRBV6-1
cdr3_nt: TGTGCCAGCAGTCACAGGGTCCTCGGGGAGACCCAGTACTTC; cdr3_aa: CASSHRVLGETQYF; j_call: TRBJ2-5; d_call: NA; clone_size: few; v_call: TRBV12-3/TRBV12-4
cdr3_nt: TGCAGTGCTAGAGCCTTAGGACGCACCTCCTACGAGCAGTACTTC; cdr3_aa: CSARALGRTSYEQYF; j_call: TRBJ2-7; d_call: NA; clone_size: NA; v_call: TRBV20-1
cdr3_nt: TGCGCCAGCAGCGGGCGGGCTGGCCCTCCCAATGAGCAGTTCTTC; cdr3_aa: CASSGRAGPPNEQFF; j_call: TRBJ2-1; d_call: NA; clone_size: few; v_call: TRBV5-1
cdr3_nt: TGTGCCAGCAGCTTTGATGGGGACAATGAGCAGTTCTTC; cdr3_aa: CASSFDGDNEQFF; j_call: TRBJ2-1; d_call: NA; clone_size: few; v_call: TRBV5-8
cdr3_nt: TGCGCCAGCAGCGTGGCAGGGCGGAATTCACCCCTCCACTTT; cdr3_aa: CASSVAGRNSPLHF; j_call: TRBJ1-6; d_call: NA; clone_size: many; v_call: TRBV5-1
cdr3_nt: TGCAGCGCCTTACAGGGGTCGGGTTACGAGCAGTACTTC; cdr3_aa: CSALQGSGYEQYF; j_call: TRBJ2-7; d_call: TRBD1; clone_size: NA; v_call: TRBV29-1
cdr3_nt: TGTGCCAGCAGTCCACCGGGGTACCGGGGCACAGATACGCAGTATTTT; cdr3_aa: CASSPPGYRGTDTQYF; j_call: TRBJ2-3; d_call: NA; clone_size: few; v_call: TRBV7-2
cdr3_nt: TGCGCCAGCAGCCTGCCAGGTGGGGCCAACGTCCTGACTTTC; cdr3_aa: CASSLPGGANVLTF; j_call: TRBJ2-6; d_call: NA; clone_size: NA; v_call: TRBV5-1
cdr3_nt: TGCGCCAGCAGCCCTTTCACGGCAGGGGGCGGTAGGAACACTGAAGCTTTCTTT; cdr3_aa: CASSPFTAGGGRNTEAFF; j_call: TRBJ1-1; d_call: TRBD1; clone_size: NA; v_call: TRBV4-1
cdr3_nt: TGTGCCAGCAGCCAAGATCGGGGGGGGGCCGCGGATACGCAGTATTTT; cdr3_aa: CASSQDRGGAADTQYF; j_call: TRBJ2-3; d_call: TRBD2; clone_size: NA; v_call: TRBV4-2
cdr3_nt: TGTGCCAGCAGTTTCGGGACACCTAATGAAAAACTGTTTTTT; cdr3_aa: CASSFGTPNEKLFF; j_call: TRBJ1-4; d_call: NA; clone_size: few; v_call: TRBV12-3/TRBV12-4
cdr3_nt: TGTGCCAGCAGTGGGACCGGGACAGGCAATTCACCCCTCCACTTT; cdr3_aa: CASSGTGTGNSPLHF; j_call: TRBJ1-6; d_call: TRBD1; clone_size: few; v_call: TRBV25-1
cdr3_nt: TGTGTCAGCAGGCAAAAGAAGGGCCCAGCAGAGACCCAGTACTTC; cdr3_aa: CVSRQKKGPAETQYF; j_call: TRBJ2-5; d_call: NA; clone_size: NA; v_call: TRBV5-4
cdr3_nt: TGCGCCAGCAGCTTGGACGTCTCCGGGGAGCTGTTTTTT; cdr3_aa: CASSLDVSGELFF; j_call: TRBJ2-2; d_call: NA; clone_size: few; v_call: TRBV5-1
cdr3_nt: TGCAGCGTTGTACACGGTGGGGCGGTCAATGAGCAGTTCTTC; cdr3_aa: CSVVHGGAVNEQFF; j_call: TRBJ2-1; d_call: NA; clone_size: few; v_call: TRBV29-1
cdr3_nt: TGTGCCAGCAGCCCCGGGACCATCTCCACAGATACGCAGTATTTT; cdr3_aa: CASSPGTISTDTQYF; j_call: TRBJ2-3; d_call: NA; clone_size: NA; v_call: TRBV5-5
cdr3_nt: TGTGCCACGGGCCTAGCGGGGAACAATGAGCAGTTCTTC; cdr3_aa: CATGLAGNNEQFF; j_call: TRBJ2-1; d_call: TRBD2; clone_size: many; v_call: TRBV25-1
cdr3_nt: TGTGCCAGCAGCTCACGGGAGTCCGGGGAGCTGTTTTTT; cdr3_aa: CASSSRESGELFF; j_call: TRBJ2-2; d_call: NA; clone_size: few; v_call: TRBV7-9
cdr3_nt: TGTGCCAGTACCCCGACAGGGGTGGGTGATGGCTACACCTTC; cdr3_aa: CASTPTGVGDGYTF; j_call: TRBJ1-2; d_call: TRBD1; clone_size: NA; v_call: TRBV19
cdr3_nt: TGTGCCAGCACCAATCGGAACCCAACCTACGAGCAGTACTTC; cdr3_aa: CASTNRNPTYEQYF; j_call: TRBJ2-7; d_call: NA; clone_size: NA; v_call: TRBV7-2
cdr3_nt: TGTGCCAGCAGCTCCGGGGGCCATCAGCCCCAGCATTTT; cdr3_aa: CASSSGGHQPQHF; j_call: TRBJ1-5; d_call: NA; clone_size: few; v_call: TRBV7-2
cdr3_nt: TGTGCCAGCAGTTACTCCATACAGGGCGGAAACACTGAAGCTTTCTTT; cdr3_aa: CASSYSIQGGNTEAFF; j_call: TRBJ1-1; d_call: NA; clone_size: many; v_call: TRBV6-5
cdr3_nt: TGCGCCAGCAGCTCCGTGGGTCCGAACACTGAAGCTTTCTTT; cdr3_aa: CASSSVGPNTEAFF; j_call: TRBJ1-1; d_call: NA; clone_size: NA; v_call: TRBV5-1
cdr3_nt: TGTGCCAGCAGCTTAGAAAGGGACAGGGTTTACGAGCAGTACTTC; cdr3_aa: CASSLERDRVYEQYF; j_call: TRBJ2-7; d_call: TRBD1; clone_size: NA; v_call: TRBV7-2
cdr3_nt: TGTGCCAGCAGTTTAGGGTGGACAGCTTCGTATGGCTACACCTTC; cdr3_aa: CASSLGWTASYGYTF; j_call: TRBJ1-2; d_call: NA; clone_size: few; v_call: TRBV12-3/TRBV12-4
cdr3_nt: TGTGCCACCACCGGGAGCTCCTATAATTCACCCCTCCACTTT; cdr3_aa: CATTGSSYNSPLHF; j_call: TRBJ1-6; d_call: NA; clone_size: NA; v_call: TRBV25-1
cdr3_nt: TGCGCCAGCAGCCCAGGGAGATGGGAAGAGACCCAGTACTTC; cdr3_aa: CASSPGRWEETQYF; j_call: TRBJ2-5; d_call: NA; clone_size: many; v_call: TRBV5-1
cdr3_nt: TGCGCCAGCAGCACACAGTTCACCGGGGAGCTGTTTTTT; cdr3_aa: CASSTQFTGELFF; j_call: TRBJ2-2; d_call: NA; clone_size: NA; v_call: TRBV5-1
cdr3_nt: TGCGCCAGCGGCACAGGGCTGGAGACCCAGTACTTC; cdr3_aa: CASGTGLETQYF; j_call: TRBJ2-5; d_call: NA; clone_size: many; v_call: TRBV5-1
cdr3_nt: TGTGCCTGGAGTGTACCGGAGACCCAGTACTTC; cdr3_aa: CAWSVPETQYF; j_call: TRBJ2-5; d_call: NA; clone_size: few; v_call: TRBV30
cdr3_nt: TGTGCCAGCAGCTTGCGGGCTAGCGGGAACACAGATACGCAGTATTTT; cdr3_aa: CASSLRASGNTDTQYF; j_call: TRBJ2-3; d_call: TRBD2; clone_size: NA; v_call: TRBV5-6
cdr3_nt: TGTGCCAGCACCCTCGACAGGCAACCCTTAGCCAAAAACATTCAGTACTTC; cdr3_aa: CASTLDRQPLAKNIQYF; j_call: TRBJ2-4; d_call: NA; clone_size: NA; v_call: TRBV7-8
cdr3_nt: TGTGCCAGCTCACCCAAACAGGGGGCGCAGCTTGGGGCTTATGGCTACACCTTC; cdr3_aa: CASSPKQGAQLGAYGYTF; j_call: TRBJ1-2; d_call: TRBD1; clone_size: few; v_call: TRBV18
cdr3_nt: TGTGCCAGCAGTTTGGGGGGACCAAGCACAGATACGCAGTATTTT; cdr3_aa: CASSLGGPSTDTQYF; j_call: TRBJ2-3; d_call: NA; clone_size: few; v_call: TRBV12-3/TRBV12-4
cdr3_nt: TGTGCCAGCTCACCAGGGAGGGTACGGGAGAGCCAGTACTTC; cdr3_aa: CASSPGRVRESQYF; j_call: TRBJ2-5; d_call: TRBD2; clone_size: NA; v_call: TRBV18
cdr3_nt: TGTGCCAGCACCAACCGGGGTAGAAAGACCCAGTACTTC; cdr3_aa: CASTNRGRKTQYF; j_call: TRBJ2-5; d_call: NA; clone_size: NA; v_call: TRBV12-3/TRBV12-4
cdr3_nt: TGTGCCAGCAGTTCACAGAGAAACACTGAAGCTTTCTTT; cdr3_aa: CASSSQRNTEAFF; j_call: TRBJ1-1; d_call: NA; clone_size: NA; v_call: TRBV4-2